Described below is a single T cell receptor (beta chain) sequence and its context. Its specificity is not known. V was pared by 3 bases and J by 9 bases, with 21 bases between. The CDR3 loop spans 16 amino acids. Germline V gene lookup returns CDR1 GTSNPN and CDR2 SVGIG (reference sequence). This PCR relied on a set of 60 Vbeta primers and 13 Jbeta primers. Data came from immunoSEQ multiplex PCR; TCRdb stores just in-frame clones and leaves some out. The sample table sets out just over 150,000 clones. This entry comes from a study of cytomegalovirus exposure and HLA in healthy donors. Overall study results and limits: Being productive about 87% or about 30% of the time was typical of most TCR beta V segments in an earlier analysis.

The chain has TRBV30 and TRBJ2-6; weak D call: TRBD1 (5 bases). The sample taken for sequencing was PBMCs. This TCR derives from a man under 40 in good health and CMV-seronegative. The CDR3 is CAWRARRRTNVNVLTF. The CDR3 bases are TGTGCCTGGAGGGCTAGGCGCCGGACAAATGTCAACGTCCTGACTTTC.